This T cell receptor beta chain stems from a study of T-cell reconstitution after alpha-beta-depleted transplantation in children. The study's findings and limits: Alpha-beta T cells about two months after transplant reportedly derived from several hundred expanded graft clones. A year had passed since transplant, and T-cell counts and diversity by then came mostly from newly produced T cells. Diversity of TCRbeta at day 60 was high in some patients, arising from surviving recipient T cells and thymic progenitors.

It was with unique molecular identifiers that the TCRbeta library was prepared. TCRdb recomputed calls from the PCR reads with MiXCR, one row per CDR3 protein. The sample yields hundreds of thousands of distinct CDR3 sequences, about 11% seen once. There are many counts of this clonotype. Its antigen is as yet unknown. Trimming left V 1 base short and J 6 bases short, with 16 bases between. CDR3 length: 15 amino acids. The V gene's germline CDR1 is ENHRY and CDR2 SYGVKD. This chain links TRBV10-3 with TRBJ2-7; D perhaps matches TRBD1 (5 bases). The receptor's source is a child less than two years old with acute myeloid leukemia, due to receive a stem cell transplant. The specimen comprised PBMCs, sampled before TCRalphabeta/CD19-depleted stem cell transplant. In DNA form, the CDR3 reads TGTGCCATCAGTGAGTGGGGCCTGACAGAACTCGAGCAGTACTTC. This codes for CAISEWGLTELEQYF.